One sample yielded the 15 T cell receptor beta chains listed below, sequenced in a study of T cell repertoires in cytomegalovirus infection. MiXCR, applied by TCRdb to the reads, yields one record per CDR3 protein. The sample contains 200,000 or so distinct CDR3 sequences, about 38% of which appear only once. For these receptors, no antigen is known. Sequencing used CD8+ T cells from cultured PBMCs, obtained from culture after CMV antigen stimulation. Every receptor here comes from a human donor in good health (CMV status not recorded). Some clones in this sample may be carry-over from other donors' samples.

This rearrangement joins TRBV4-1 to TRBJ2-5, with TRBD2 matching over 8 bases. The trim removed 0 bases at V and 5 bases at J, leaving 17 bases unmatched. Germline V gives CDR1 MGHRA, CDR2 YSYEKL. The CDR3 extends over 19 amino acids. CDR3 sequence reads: CASSQDRRLAGASRETQYF. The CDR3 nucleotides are TGCGCCAGCAGCCAAGATCGACGGCTAGCGGGTGCTAGCAGGGAGACCCAGTACTTC.

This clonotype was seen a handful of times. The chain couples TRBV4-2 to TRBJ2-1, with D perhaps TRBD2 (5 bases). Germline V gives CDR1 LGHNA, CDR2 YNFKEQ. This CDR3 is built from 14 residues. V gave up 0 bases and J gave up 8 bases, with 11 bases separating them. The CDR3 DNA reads TGTGCCAGCAGCCAAGACCTAGCCCGAGATGAGCAGTTCTTC. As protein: CASSQDLARDEQFF.

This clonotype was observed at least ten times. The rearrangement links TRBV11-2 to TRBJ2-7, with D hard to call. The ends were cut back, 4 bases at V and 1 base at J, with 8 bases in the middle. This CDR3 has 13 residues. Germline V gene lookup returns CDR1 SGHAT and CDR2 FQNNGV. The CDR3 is CASSSDRSYEQYF. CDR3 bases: TGTGCCAGCAGCTCGGACCGATCCTACGAGCAGTACTTC.

The CDR3 coding sequence is TGTGCCAGCAGTTTTTACAGGGATCCGAACACCGGGGAGCTGTTTTTT. Protein sequence: CASSFYRDPNTGELFF. This chain connects TRBV28 to TRBJ2-2; D might be TRBD1 (6 bases). The CDR3 loop spans 16 amino acids. Germline V lookup: CDR1 MDHEN, CDR2 SYDVKM. V was clipped by 3 bases and J by 0 bases, with 11 bases between them. The variable domain in full, with the rest retrieved from reference TRBV28 and TRBJ2-2, is DVKVTQSSRYLVKRTGEKVFLECVQDMDHENMFWYRQDPGLGLRLIYFSYDVKMKEKGDIPEGYSVSREKKERFSLILESASTNQTSMYLCASSFYRDPNTGELFFGEGSRLTVL.

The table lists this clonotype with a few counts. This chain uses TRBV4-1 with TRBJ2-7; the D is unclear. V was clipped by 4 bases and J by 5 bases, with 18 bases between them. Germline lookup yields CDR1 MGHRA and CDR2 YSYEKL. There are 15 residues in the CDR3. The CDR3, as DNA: TGCGCCAGCAGCCCGTTAGAGGCATCTGTCCACGAGCAGTACTTC. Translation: CASSPLEASVHEQYF.

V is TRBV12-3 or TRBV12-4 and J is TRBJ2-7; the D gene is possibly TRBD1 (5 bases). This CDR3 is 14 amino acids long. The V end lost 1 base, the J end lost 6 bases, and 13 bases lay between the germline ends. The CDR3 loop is CASSLVHKRGEQYF. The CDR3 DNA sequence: TGTGCCAGCAGTTTAGTACACAAAAGGGGCGAGCAGTACTTC.

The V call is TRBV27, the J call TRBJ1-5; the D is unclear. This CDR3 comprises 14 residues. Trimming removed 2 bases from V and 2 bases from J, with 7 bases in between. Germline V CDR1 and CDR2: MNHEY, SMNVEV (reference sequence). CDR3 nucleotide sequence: TGTGCCAGCAGTTTAGGGGTTGGCAATCAGCCCCAGCATTTT. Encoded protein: CASSLGVGNQPQHF.

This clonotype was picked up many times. The CDR3 coding sequence is TGTGCCAGCAGCTCGGACACCTACAATGAGCAGTTCTTC. Translated: CASSSDTYNEQFF. The J gene is TRBJ2-1, the V gene TRBV7-3, with D tentatively TRBD1 (5 bases). The CDR3 covers 13 residues. V was pared by 4 bases and J by 2 bases, with 6 bases between. Germline CDR1 is SGHTA and CDR2 is FQGTGA.

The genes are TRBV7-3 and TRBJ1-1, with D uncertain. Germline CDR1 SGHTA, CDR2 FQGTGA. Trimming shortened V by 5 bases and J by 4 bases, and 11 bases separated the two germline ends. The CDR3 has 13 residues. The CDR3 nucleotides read TGTGCCAGCAGCCCCTCCCTGGGCACTGAAGCTTTCTTT. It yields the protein CASSPSLGTEAFF.

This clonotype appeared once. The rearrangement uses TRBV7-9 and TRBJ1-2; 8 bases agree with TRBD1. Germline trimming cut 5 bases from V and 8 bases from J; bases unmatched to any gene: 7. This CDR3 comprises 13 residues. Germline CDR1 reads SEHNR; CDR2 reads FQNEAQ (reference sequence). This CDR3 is CASSPDRGDGYTF. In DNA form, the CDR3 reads TGTGCCAGCAGCCCAGACAGGGGTGACGGCTACACCTTC.

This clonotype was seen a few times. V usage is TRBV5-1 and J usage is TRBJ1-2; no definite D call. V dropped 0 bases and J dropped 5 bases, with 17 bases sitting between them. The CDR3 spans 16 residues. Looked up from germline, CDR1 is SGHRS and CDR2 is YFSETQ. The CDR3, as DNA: TGCGCCAGCAGCTTGGCCGGGCTCGGTTGGGGATATGGCTACACCTTC. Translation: CASSLAGLGWGYGYTF.

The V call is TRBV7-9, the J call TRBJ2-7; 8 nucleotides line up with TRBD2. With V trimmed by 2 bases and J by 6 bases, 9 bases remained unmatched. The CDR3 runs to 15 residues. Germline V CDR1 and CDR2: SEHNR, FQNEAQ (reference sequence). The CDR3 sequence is CASSLTGAGVVEQYF. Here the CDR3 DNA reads TGTGCCAGCAGCTTAACAGGAGCGGGGGTCGTCGAGCAGTACTTC.

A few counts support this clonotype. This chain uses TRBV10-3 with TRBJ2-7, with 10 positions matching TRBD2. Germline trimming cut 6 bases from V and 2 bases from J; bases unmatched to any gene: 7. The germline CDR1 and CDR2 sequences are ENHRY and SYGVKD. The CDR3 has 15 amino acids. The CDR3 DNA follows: TGTGCCATCAGCCTCTTTAGCGGGGGGACCTACGAGCAGTACTTC. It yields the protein CAISLFSGGTYEQYF.

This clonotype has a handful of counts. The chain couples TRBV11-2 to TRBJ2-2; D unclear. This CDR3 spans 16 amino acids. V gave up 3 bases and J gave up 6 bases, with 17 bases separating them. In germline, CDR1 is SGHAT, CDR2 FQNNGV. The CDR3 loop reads CASSLRSSGLAGELFF. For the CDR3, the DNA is TGTGCCAGCAGCTTGAGGAGTTCTGGATTAGCCGGGGAGCTGTTTTTT.

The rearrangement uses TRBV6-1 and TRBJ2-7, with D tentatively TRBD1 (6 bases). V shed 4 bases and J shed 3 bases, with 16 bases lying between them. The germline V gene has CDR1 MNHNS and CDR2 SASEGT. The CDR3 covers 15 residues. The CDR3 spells CASSALLDRNYEQYF. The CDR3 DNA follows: TGTGCCAGCAGTGCTCTTTTGGACAGAAACTACGAGCAGTACTTC.